This TCR beta chain was identified in a study of brain T cells in children with intractable seizures. Assay: immunoSEQ multiplex PCR; the TCRdb copy retains only in-frame clones and omits some. The table has hundreds of thousands of clones, roughly 92% seen once. Time point reported: blood from clinic visit 5 months post-surgery; TSC patient then seizure free. Surgery cases with the highest brain T cell transcript signatures were chosen for sequencing. Pre-surgery treatment included at least one anti-epileptic drug. Germline CDR1 LGHDT, CDR2 YNNKEL (reference sequence). The V end lost 4 bases, the J end lost 4 bases, and 8 bases lay between the germline ends. The CDR3 runs 12 residues.

The source is a boy under two years old with tuberous sclerosis and intractable seizures. Sequenced here: peripheral blood, sampled less than 6 months after surgery. The chain has TRBV3-1 (or the pseudogene TRBV3-2) and TRBJ2-7; maybe TRBD1 (5 bases). The CDR3 loop reads CASSPTGYEQYF. CDR3 bases: TGTGCCAGCAGCCCAACAGGTTACGAGCAGTACTTC.